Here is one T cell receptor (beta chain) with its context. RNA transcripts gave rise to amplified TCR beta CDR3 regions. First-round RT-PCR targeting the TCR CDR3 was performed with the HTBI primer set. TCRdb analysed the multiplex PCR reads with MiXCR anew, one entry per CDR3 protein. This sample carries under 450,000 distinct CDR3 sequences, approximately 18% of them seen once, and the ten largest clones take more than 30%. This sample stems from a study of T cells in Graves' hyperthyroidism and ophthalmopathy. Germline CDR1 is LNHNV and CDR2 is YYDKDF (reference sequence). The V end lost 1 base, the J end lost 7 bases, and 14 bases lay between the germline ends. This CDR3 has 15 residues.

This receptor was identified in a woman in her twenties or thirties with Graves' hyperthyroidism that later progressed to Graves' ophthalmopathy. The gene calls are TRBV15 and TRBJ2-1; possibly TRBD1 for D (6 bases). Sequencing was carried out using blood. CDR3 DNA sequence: TGTGCCACCAGCAGAGTTCTGACAGGTGGGAATGAGCAGTTCTTC. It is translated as CATSRVLTGGNEQFF.